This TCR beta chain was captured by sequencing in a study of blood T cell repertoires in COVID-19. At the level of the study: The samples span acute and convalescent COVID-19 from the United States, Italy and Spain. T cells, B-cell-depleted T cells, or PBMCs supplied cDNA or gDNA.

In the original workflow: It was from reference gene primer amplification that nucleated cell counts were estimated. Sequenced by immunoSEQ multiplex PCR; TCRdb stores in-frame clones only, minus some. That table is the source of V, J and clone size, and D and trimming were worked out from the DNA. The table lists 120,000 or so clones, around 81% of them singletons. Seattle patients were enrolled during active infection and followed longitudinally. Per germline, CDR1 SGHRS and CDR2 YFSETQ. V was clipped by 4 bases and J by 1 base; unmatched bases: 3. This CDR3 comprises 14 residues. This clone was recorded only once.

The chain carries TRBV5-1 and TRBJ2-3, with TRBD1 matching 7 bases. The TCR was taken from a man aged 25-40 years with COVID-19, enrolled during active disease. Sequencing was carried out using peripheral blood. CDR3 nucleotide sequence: TGCGCCAGCAGCAGGGACAGCCGCACAGATACGCAGTATTTT. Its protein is CASSRDSRTDTQYF.